This T cell receptor beta chain emerged from a study of blood T cells in healthy people across ages. Regarding the study as a whole: With donor CMV status unknown, expanded clonotype changes were possibly confounded.

Through a sample-barcoded 5' primer and a J-beta primer mix, a second PCR was run for roughly 6 to 12 cycles. Using its own MiXCR run on the 5' RACE reads, TCRdb lists one record per CDR3 protein. The sample lists around 700,000 distinct CDR3 sequences, roughly 25% seen once, with more than 8.5% in the top ten. With regard to this clonotype: Its antigen remains unknown.

The sample was also reused in another study, on T cells of mothers and their children. That work contributes: Samples were provided by three healthy Caucasian mothers and their six children. Addition of sample barcodes and 2-4 random nucleotides occurred through the M1S primer of the second PCR.

Sequenced material: blood. This receptor was taken from a boy younger than 18 in good health.

As DNA, the CDR3 is TGTGCCAGCAGTCCACCGGCGAGTACACGCTCCTACAATGAGCAGTTCTTC. Translation: CASSPPASTRSYNEQFF. This chain uses TRBV7-6 with TRBJ2-1; D is unresolved. The V end was cut by 6 bases, the J end by 0 bases, with 18 bases between. This CDR3 spans 17 amino acids. Germline V gives CDR1 SGHVS, CDR2 FNYEAQ. Filled out from reference TRBV7-6 and TRBJ2-1, the complete variable domain reads GAGVSQSPRYKVTKRGQDVALRCDPISGHVSLYWYRQALGQGPEFLTYFNYEAQQDKSGLPNDRFSAERPEGSISTLTIQRTEQRDSAMYRCASSPPASTRSYNEQFFGPGTRLTVL.